Shown below are 8 T cell receptor beta chains from a single sample sequenced in a study of blood T cell repertoires in COVID-19. Clones were read by immunoSEQ multiplex PCR, and TCRdb kept only the in-frame ones, dropping some. The data show 60,000 to 70,000 clones, with about nine tenths seen just once and roughly 43% held by the top ten. The sequencing input was peripheral blood. Receptor source: a woman aged 55-69 years with COVID-19, enrolled during active disease.

A word on this clone: Other DNA sequences of this sample code for an identical CDR3. The rearrangement uses TRBV28 and TRBJ1-5; D is ambiguous. The CDR3 runs 13 residues. Trimming stripped 6 bases from V and 4 bases from J, with 10 bases between. Germline CDR1 and CDR2: MDHEN and SYDVKM. The CDR3 coding sequence is TGTGCCAGCAGCCCCCCGGGGAATCAGCCCCAGCATTTT. Protein product: CASSPPGNQPQHF.

This chain connects TRBV19 to TRBJ2-7; 12 bases map to TRBD1. The CDR3 runs 15 residues. J lost 2 bases, V lost 3 bases, and 2 bases had no gene match. Germline loops: CDR1 LNHDA, CDR2 SQIVND (reference sequence). The CDR3 DNA reads TGTGCCAGTAGTATCGGGACAGGGGGCCCCTACGAGCAGTACTTC. It yields the protein CASSIGTGGPYEQYF.

The CDR3 nucleotides are TGTGCCAGCAGTACAAGGGACACCTACTTC. This gives the protein CASSTRDTYF. V is TRBV2 and J is TRBJ2-7; maybe TRBD1 (6 bases). V lost 5 bases, J lost 13 bases, and 12 bases lay in between. CDR1 and CDR2 from the germline V gene are SNHLY and FYNNEI. The CDR3 runs to 10 residues.

J is TRBJ2-3 and V is TRBV27, with 11 bases that match TRBD2. In germline, CDR1 is MNHEY, CDR2 SMNVEV (reference sequence). The length of the CDR3 is 17 residues. Trimming removed 1 base from V and 4 bases from J; junction bases left unmatched: 7. The CDR3: CASSLLLVAGGSDTQYF. CDR3 nucleotide sequence: TGTGCCAGCAGTTTATTATTGGTAGCGGGAGGGTCAGATACGCAGTATTTT.

The chain couples TRBV5-1 to TRBJ2-7; 9 bases are shared with TRBD1. The CDR3 consists of 15 residues. V shed 6 bases and J 3 bases; nucleotides not matched to a gene: 10. Germline assignment: CDR1 SGHRS and CDR2 YFSETQ. The CDR3 reads CASNTGGSRGYEQYF. The CDR3 DNA follows: TGCGCCAGCAACACAGGGGGCAGTCGTGGCTACGAGCAGTACTTC.

The chain carries TRBV6-2 or TRBV6-3 and TRBJ1-2; perhaps TRBD1 as D (6 bases). The CDR3 spans 16 residues. V was trimmed by 5 bases and J by 4 bases, leaving 20 bases between them. The germline gives CDR1 MNHEY, CDR2 SVGEGT. The CDR3 is CASSQHRDTWGYGYTF. The CDR3 DNA follows: TGTGCCAGCAGTCAACACCGGGACACTTGGGGCTATGGCTACACCTTC.

The V and J genes are TRBV3-1 (or the pseudogene TRBV3-2) and TRBJ1-1, with 8 bases aligning to TRBD1. This CDR3 comprises 16 residues. V dropped 4 bases and J dropped 4; count of bases not matched to a gene: 11. CDR1 is LGHDT, CDR2 YNNKEL, per germline (reference sequence). CDR3 nucleotide sequence: TGTGCCAGCAGCCGCGATCAGGGGGCGCGGGGCACTGAAGCTTTCTTT. It yields the protein CASSRDQGARGTEAFF.

The count of this clone is one. The chain uses TRBV7-6 and TRBJ2-1, with 8 bases fitting TRBD2. The CDR3 runs 17 residues. CDR1 is SGHVS and CDR2 is FNYEAQ in the germline V gene. V was clipped by 0 bases and J by 9 bases; unmatched bases: 13. DNA of the CDR3: TGTGCCAGCAGCTTAGCGCCGAGCGGGAGTGGTTTCAGTGAGCAGTTCTTC. Translated, it gives CASSLAPSGSGFSEQFF.